This T cell receptor (beta chain) was captured by sequencing in a study of blood T cell repertoires in COVID-19. Study as a whole: Samples came from the United States, Italy and Spain, spanning acute and convalescent COVID-19.

Germline V lookup: CDR1 MNHNS, CDR2 SASEGT. V lost 1 base and J lost 6; bases outside the gene matches: 14. CDR3 length equals 18 residues. The repertoire was sequenced with immunoSEQ multiplex PCR; TCRdb's copy has only in-frame clones and lacks some. The table shows about 62,000 clones, with more than 90% occurring only once. Sequencing used peripheral blood. The receptor comes from a human donor in a cohort sampled during active COVID-19. The chain employs TRBV6-1 and TRBJ2-1; 8 nucleotides match TRBD2. The CDR3 DNA sequence: TGTGCCAGCAGTGAAGAACTCGTGCGGGGGGATCTTTCCAATGAGCAGTTCTTC. Amino acid sequence: CASSEELVRGDLSNEQFF.